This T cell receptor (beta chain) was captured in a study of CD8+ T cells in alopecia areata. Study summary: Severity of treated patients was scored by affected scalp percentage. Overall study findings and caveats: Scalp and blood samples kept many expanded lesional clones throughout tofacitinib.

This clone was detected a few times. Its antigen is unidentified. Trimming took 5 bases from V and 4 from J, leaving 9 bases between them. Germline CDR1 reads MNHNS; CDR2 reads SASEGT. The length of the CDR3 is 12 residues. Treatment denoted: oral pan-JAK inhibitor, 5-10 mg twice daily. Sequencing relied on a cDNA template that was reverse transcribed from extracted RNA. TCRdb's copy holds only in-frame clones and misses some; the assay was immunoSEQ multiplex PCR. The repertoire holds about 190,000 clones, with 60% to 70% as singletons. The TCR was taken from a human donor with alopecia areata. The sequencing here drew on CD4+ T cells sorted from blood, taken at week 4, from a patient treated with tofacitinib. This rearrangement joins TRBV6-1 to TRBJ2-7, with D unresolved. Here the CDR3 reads CASSIRDYEQYF. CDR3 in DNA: TGTGCCAGCAGTATCAGAGATTACGAGCAGTACTTC.